A selection of T cell receptor beta chains follows, all from one sample in a study of identical twins. TCRdb re-analysed the 5' RACE reads in MiXCR, keeping a single row per CDR3 protein. This table has 500,000 to 650,000 distinct CDR3 sequences, approximately 20% appearing once. These data were also reused for a study on yellow fever vaccine responses in identical twins.

Material: CD4+ T cells sorted from blood. The receptors shown here come from a woman under 30 in good health. The CDR3 runs from the conserved cysteine through the conserved F or W. Each record gives: J gene, V gene, clone size, D gene, CDR3 DNA, CDR3 protein. A D gene is named only where the DNA matches it firmly. A row's size may be missing; if present it is once, few, many or a size class.

j_call: TRBJ2-1; v_call: TRBV20-1; clone_size: -; d_call: TRBD2; cdr3_nt: TGCAGTGCTAGAGGCGGGACTAGCGGGAGTCGATCCTACAATGAGCAGTTCTTC; cdr3_aa: CSARGGTSGSRSYNEQFF
j_call: TRBJ2-3; v_call: TRBV7-9; clone_size: -; d_call: -; cdr3_nt: TGTGCCAGCAGCCCATGGACCGCGGGGTATACGCAGTATTTT; cdr3_aa: CASSPWTAGYTQYF
j_call: TRBJ1-3; v_call: TRBV7-2; clone_size: few; d_call: TRBD1; cdr3_nt: TGTGCCAGCAGCTTCGACAGGGGCCCTGGAAACACCATATATTTT; cdr3_aa: CASSFDRGPGNTIYF
j_call: TRBJ2-1; v_call: TRBV4-1; clone_size: many; d_call: -; cdr3_nt: TGCGCCAGCAGCCCTATCACGTCCTACAATGAGCAGTTCTTC; cdr3_aa: CASSPITSYNEQFF
j_call: TRBJ1-1; v_call: TRBV29-1; clone_size: few; d_call: -; cdr3_nt: TGCAGCGTTGCCAGGGGCCCGAACACTGAAGCTTTCTTT; cdr3_aa: CSVARGPNTEAFF
j_call: TRBJ2-2; v_call: TRBV6-4; clone_size: -; d_call: -; cdr3_nt: TGTGCCAGCCCCGGGGAGCTGTTTTTT; cdr3_aa: CASPGELFF
j_call: TRBJ1-6; v_call: TRBV7-9; clone_size: few; d_call: -; cdr3_nt: TGTGCCAGCAGCTTATCCGGTGGGGGTTCACCCCTCCACTTT; cdr3_aa: CASSLSGGGSPLHF
j_call: TRBJ2-1; v_call: TRBV12-3/TRBV12-4; clone_size: few; d_call: -; cdr3_nt: TGTGCCAGCAGTAGGAGAGGGTATTACAATGAGCAGTTCTTC; cdr3_aa: CASSRRGYYNEQFF
j_call: TRBJ1-4; v_call: TRBV20-1; clone_size: few; d_call: -; cdr3_nt: TGCAGTGCTATGGATCCTCGCGGGGAAAAACTGTTTTTT; cdr3_aa: CSAMDPRGEKLFF
j_call: TRBJ2-3; v_call: TRBV5-1; clone_size: -; d_call: -; cdr3_nt: TGCGCCAGCAGCTTGCCAGTGGGGGGGCAAGGAGATACGCAGTATTTT; cdr3_aa: CASSLPVGGQGDTQYF
j_call: TRBJ2-5; v_call: TRBV29-1; clone_size: few; d_call: -; cdr3_nt: TGCAGCGTTGTTAAGGGGTTGGAGACCCAGTACTTC; cdr3_aa: CSVVKGLETQYF
j_call: TRBJ2-2; v_call: TRBV3-1; clone_size: many; d_call: -; cdr3_nt: TGTGCCAGCAGCCAACCGTCTAGGGGGGCCCTCGGGGAGCTGTTTTTT; cdr3_aa: CASSQPSRGALGELFF
j_call: TRBJ2-3; v_call: TRBV5-4; clone_size: few; d_call: TRBD1; cdr3_nt: TGTGCCAGCAGCCCACAGGGGAAAGGCACAGATACGCAGTATTTT; cdr3_aa: CASSPQGKGTDTQYF
j_call: TRBJ2-2; v_call: TRBV5-1; clone_size: few; d_call: -; cdr3_nt: TGCGCCAGCAGCTTGGCAGGTGCCCTTAACACCGGGGAGCTGTTTTTT; cdr3_aa: CASSLAGALNTGELFF
j_call: TRBJ2-7; v_call: TRBV6-6; clone_size: few; d_call: -; cdr3_nt: TGTGCCAGCAGGGACAGGGAGGGCTACGAGCAGTACTTC; cdr3_aa: CASRDREGYEQYF
j_call: TRBJ2-1; v_call: TRBV7-9; clone_size: -; d_call: -; cdr3_nt: TGTGCCAGCAGCTTAGTGAGGGGAACCTTTAGGGTAGAGCAGTTCTTC; cdr3_aa: CASSLVRGTFRVEQFF
j_call: TRBJ1-1; v_call: TRBV6-2/TRBV6-3; clone_size: few; d_call: -; cdr3_nt: TGTGCCAGCAGTTATAATCCCACCTTGACAGCTGAAGCTTTCTTT; cdr3_aa: CASSYNPTLTAEAFF
j_call: TRBJ1-2; v_call: TRBV12-3/TRBV12-4; clone_size: few; d_call: TRBD1; cdr3_nt: TGTGCCAGCAGTCAGGGACAGCTACCAACCTATGGCTACACCTTC; cdr3_aa: CASSQGQLPTYGYTF
j_call: TRBJ1-4; v_call: TRBV12-3/TRBV12-4; clone_size: once; d_call: -; cdr3_nt: TGTGCCAGCAGTTTAGGGTCAGGGTTTAATGAAAAACTGTTTTTT; cdr3_aa: CASSLGSGFNEKLFF
j_call: TRBJ2-3; v_call: TRBV15; clone_size: few; d_call: TRBD2; cdr3_nt: TGTGCCACCAGCAGACAGCCGGGACTAGCTGCAACAGATACGCAGTATTTT; cdr3_aa: CATSRQPGLAATDTQYF